The source of this TCR beta chain is a study of shared clonotypes between healthy human individuals. Libraries were prepared by immunoSEQ multiplex PCR; TCRdb keeps only in-frame clonotypes and omits some of them. The sample records about 470,000 clones, 79% being singletons. Germline V gene lookup returns CDR1 SEHNR and CDR2 FQNEAQ (reference sequence). The CDR3 runs 15 residues. V lost 3 bases and J lost 6; bases outside the gene matches: 2. The TCR sequence derives from a woman aged 40 to 50 in good health. Some clones in this sample may be carry-over from other donors' samples. The chain couples TRBV7-9 to TRBJ2-2; 12 bases match TRBD2. Source material: PBMCs. The CDR3, as DNA: TGTGCCAGCAGCTTGACTAGCGGGAGCTCCGGGGAGCTGTTTTTT. It encodes CASSLTSGSSGELFF.